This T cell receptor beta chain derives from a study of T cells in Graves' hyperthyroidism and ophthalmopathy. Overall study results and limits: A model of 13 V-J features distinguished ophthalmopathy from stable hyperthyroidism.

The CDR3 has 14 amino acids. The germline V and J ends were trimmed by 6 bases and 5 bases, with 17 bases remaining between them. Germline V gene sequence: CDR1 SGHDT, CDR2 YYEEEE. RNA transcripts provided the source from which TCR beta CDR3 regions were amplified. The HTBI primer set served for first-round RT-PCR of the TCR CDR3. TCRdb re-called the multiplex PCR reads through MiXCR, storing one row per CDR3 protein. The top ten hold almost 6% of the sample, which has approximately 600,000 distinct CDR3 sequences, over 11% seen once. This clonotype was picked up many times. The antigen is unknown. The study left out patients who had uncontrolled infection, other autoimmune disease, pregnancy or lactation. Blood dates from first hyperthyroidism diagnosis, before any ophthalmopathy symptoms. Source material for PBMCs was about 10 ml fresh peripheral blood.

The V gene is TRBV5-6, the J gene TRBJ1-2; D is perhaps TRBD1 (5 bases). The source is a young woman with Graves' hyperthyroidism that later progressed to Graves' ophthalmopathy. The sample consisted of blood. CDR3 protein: CASIPQGTSYGYTF. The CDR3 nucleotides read TGTGCCAGCATACCTCAGGGTACGTCTTATGGCTACACCTTC.